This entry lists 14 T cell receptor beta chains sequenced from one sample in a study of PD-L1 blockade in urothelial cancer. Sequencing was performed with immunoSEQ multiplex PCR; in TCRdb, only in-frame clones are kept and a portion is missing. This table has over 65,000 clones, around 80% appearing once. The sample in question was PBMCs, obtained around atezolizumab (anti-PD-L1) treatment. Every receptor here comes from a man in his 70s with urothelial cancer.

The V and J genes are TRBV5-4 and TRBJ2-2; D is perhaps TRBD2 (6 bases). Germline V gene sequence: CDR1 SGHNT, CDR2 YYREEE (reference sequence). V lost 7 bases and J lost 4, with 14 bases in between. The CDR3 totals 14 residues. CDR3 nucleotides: TGTGCCAGCCAGATTAGCGGATCCACCGGGGAGCTGTTTTTT. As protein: CASQISGSTGELFF.

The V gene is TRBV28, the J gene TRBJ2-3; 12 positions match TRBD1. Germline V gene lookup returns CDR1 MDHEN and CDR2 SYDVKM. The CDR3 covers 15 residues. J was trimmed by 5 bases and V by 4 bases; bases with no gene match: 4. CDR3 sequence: CASSSGTGGVDTQYF. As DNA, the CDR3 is TGTGCCAGCAGTTCCGGGACAGGGGGCGTAGATACGCAGTATTTT.

Here the CDR3 reads CATSRDRGSYNEQFF. DNA for the CDR3: TGTGCCACCAGCAGAGATCGGGGGTCCTACAATGAGCAGTTCTTC. The chain has TRBV15 and TRBJ2-1; a weak D match, TRBD2 (6 bases). The V end was cut by 0 bases, the J end by 1 base, with 7 bases between. CDR3 length: 15 amino acids. Germline CDR1 and CDR2: LNHNV and YYDKDF (reference sequence).

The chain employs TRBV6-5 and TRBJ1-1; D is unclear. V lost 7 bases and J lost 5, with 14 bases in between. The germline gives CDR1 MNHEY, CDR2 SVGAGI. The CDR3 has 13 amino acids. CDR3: CASTLGEGTEAFF. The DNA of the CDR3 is TGTGCCAGCACGTTGGGCGAGGGAACTGAAGCTTTCTTT.

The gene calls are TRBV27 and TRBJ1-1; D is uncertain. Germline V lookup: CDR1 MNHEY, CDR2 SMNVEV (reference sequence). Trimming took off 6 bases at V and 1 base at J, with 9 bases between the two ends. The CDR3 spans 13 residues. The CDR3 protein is CASSLTGNTEAFF. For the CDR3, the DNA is TGTGCCAGCAGCCTGACGGGGAACACTGAAGCTTTCTTT.

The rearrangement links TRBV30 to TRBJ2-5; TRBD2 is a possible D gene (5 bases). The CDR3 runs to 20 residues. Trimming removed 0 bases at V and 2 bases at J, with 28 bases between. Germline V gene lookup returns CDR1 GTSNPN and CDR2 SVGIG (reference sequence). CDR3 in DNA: TGTGCCTGGAGTGTACTAGAATGGGTAGCCGGGTCCGCCTCTCAAGAGACCCAGTACTTC. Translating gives CAWSVLEWVAGSASQETQYF.

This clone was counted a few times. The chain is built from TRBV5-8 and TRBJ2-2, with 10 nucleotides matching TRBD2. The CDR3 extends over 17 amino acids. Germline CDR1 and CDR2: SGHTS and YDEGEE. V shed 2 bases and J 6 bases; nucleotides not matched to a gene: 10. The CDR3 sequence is CASSFTSGTTRAGELFF. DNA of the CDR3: TGTGCCAGCAGCTTTACTAGCGGGACTACGCGGGCCGGGGAGCTGTTTTTT.

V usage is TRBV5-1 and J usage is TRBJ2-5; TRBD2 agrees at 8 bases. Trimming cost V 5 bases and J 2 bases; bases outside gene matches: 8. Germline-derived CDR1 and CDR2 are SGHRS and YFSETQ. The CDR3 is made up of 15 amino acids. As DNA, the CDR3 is TGCGCCAGCAGTTTTACTAGCGGAAATCAAGAGACCCAGTACTTC. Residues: CASSFTSGNQETQYF.

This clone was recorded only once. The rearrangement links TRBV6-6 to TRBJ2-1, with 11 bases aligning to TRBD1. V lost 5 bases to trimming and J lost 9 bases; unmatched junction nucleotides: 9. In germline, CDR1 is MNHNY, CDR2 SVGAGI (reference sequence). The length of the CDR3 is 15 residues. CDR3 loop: CASSPGTGGVGEQFF. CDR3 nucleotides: TGTGCCAGCAGTCCAGGGACAGGGGGTGTAGGTGAGCAGTTCTTC.

The CDR3, as DNA: TGTGCCATCAGTGAGTCGATACTGAAGTCCCCGGAGCCCCAGCATTTT. It codes for CAISESILKSPEPQHF. The chain is built from TRBV10-3 and TRBJ1-5, with no clear D. Germline loops: CDR1 ENHRY, CDR2 SYGVKD. With 0 bases removed from V and 8 bases from J, the gap between germline ends came to 17 bases. The CDR3 runs to 16 residues.

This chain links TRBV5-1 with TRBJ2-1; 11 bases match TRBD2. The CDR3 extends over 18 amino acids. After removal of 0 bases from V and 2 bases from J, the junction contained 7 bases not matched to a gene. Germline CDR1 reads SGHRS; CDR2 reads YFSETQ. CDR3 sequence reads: CASSLGLIAGGTYNEQFF. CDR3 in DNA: TGCGCCAGCAGCTTGGGGTTAATAGCGGGAGGGACCTACAATGAGCAGTTCTTC.

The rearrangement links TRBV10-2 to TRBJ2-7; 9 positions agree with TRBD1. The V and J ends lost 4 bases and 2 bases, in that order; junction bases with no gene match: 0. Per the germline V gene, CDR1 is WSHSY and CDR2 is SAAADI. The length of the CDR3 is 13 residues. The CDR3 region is CASSGDRAYEQYF. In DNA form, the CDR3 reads TGCGCCAGCAGTGGGGACAGGGCCTACGAGCAGTACTTC.

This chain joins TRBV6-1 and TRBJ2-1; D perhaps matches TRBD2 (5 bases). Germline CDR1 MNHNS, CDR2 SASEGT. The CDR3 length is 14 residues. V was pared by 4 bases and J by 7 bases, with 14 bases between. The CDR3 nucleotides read TGTGCCAGCAGTGCGTGGACCCCGGGGAATGAGCAGTTCTTC. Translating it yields CASSAWTPGNEQFF.

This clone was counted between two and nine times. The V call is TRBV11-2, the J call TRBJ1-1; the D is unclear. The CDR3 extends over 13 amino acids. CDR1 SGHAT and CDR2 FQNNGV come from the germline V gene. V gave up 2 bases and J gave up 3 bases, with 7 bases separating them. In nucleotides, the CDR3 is TGTGCCAGCAGCTTAATGCGGGACACTGAAGCTTTCTTT. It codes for CASSLMRDTEAFF.